Below are 10 T cell receptor beta chains sequenced from a single sample in a study of blood T cell repertoires in COVID-19. Sequencing used immunoSEQ multiplex PCR; TCRdb keeps in-frame clones, though not all of them. The table has roughly 130,000 clones, 82% seen once. Sequencing input: peripheral blood. All receptors derive from a woman in her 70s with acute or convalescent COVID-19.

This chain uses TRBV5-4 with TRBJ2-3; TRBD2 agrees at 10 bases. Looked up from germline, CDR1 is SGHNT and CDR2 is YYREEE (reference sequence). J gave up 9 bases and V 0 bases, and 13 bases lay outside the gene matches. The CDR3 is 17 residues long. The CDR3 here is CASSLASSGGAEGTQYF. The CDR3 coding sequence is TGTGCCAGCAGCTTGGCGTCCAGCGGGGGGGCTGAAGGCACGCAGTATTTT.

The chain employs TRBV2 and TRBJ2-7; D uncertain. Trimming shortened V by 3 bases and J by 7 bases, and 16 bases separated the two germline ends. Germline V gene sequence: CDR1 SNHLY, CDR2 FYNNEI. This CDR3 has 14 residues. CDR3 region: CASSDWSGLREQYF. The CDR3 DNA follows: TGTGCCAGCAGTGATTGGAGTGGGTTAAGGGAGCAGTACTTC.

The chain employs TRBV30 and TRBJ1-4, with a possible D match to TRBD1 (5 bases). Trimming pared 4 bases from V and 8 bases from J, leaving 14 bases between. The CDR3 contains 13 residues. Germline V gene sequence: CDR1 GTSNPN, CDR2 SVGIG (reference sequence). The CDR3 coding sequence is TGTGCCTGGAATTATCGACAGTCGGAAAAACTGTTTTTT. Amino acid sequence: CAWNYRQSEKLFF.

A single count supports this clone. The J gene is TRBJ1-1, the V gene TRBV6-5; maybe TRBD1 (5 bases). Germline V gene lookup returns CDR1 MNHEY and CDR2 SVGAGI. This CDR3 is built from 11 residues. V gave up 7 bases and J gave up 7 bases, with 10 bases separating them. DNA for the CDR3: TGTGCCAGCATCAATACAGGTGAAGCTTTCTTT. Translated, it gives CASINTGEAFF.

The chain couples TRBV6-2 or TRBV6-3 to TRBJ2-5; 9 nucleotides match TRBD2. With 5 bases clipped from V and 5 bases from J, the junction kept 3 bases outside the gene matches. Germline V gene sequence: CDR1 MNHEY, CDR2 SVGEGT. This CDR3 has 13 residues. CDR3 region: CASSASGAETQYF. The CDR3 DNA follows: TGTGCCAGCAGTGCTAGCGGGGCGGAGACCCAGTACTTC.

This chain connects TRBV28 to TRBJ2-1; weak D call: TRBD2 (7 bases). V was clipped by 4 bases and J by 7 bases, with 17 bases between them. Germline loops: CDR1 MDHEN, CDR2 SYDVKM. This CDR3 region has 15 residues. The CDR3: CASSWATGGPNEQFF. CDR3 coding DNA: TGTGCCAGCAGTTGGGCGACGGGGGGCCCTAATGAGCAGTTCTTC.

This chain links TRBV11-2 with TRBJ1-2; no reliable D call. Trimming shortened V by 0 bases and J by 4 bases, and 9 bases separated the two germline ends. Looked up from germline, CDR1 is SGHAT and CDR2 is FQNNGV. The CDR3 contains 14 residues. The CDR3 DNA reads as TGTGCCAGCAGCTTAGAGGGCACAAGCTATGGCTACACCTTC. This encodes CASSLEGTSYGYTF.

The rearrangement uses TRBV10-3 and TRBJ1-1; a possible D gene is TRBD1 (5 bases). Trimming removed 6 bases from V and 0 bases from J, with 8 bases in between. The length of the CDR3 is 13 residues. Germline-derived CDR1 and CDR2 are ENHRY and SYGVKD. CDR3: CAIRAGLNTEAFF. The CDR3 coding sequence is TGTGCCATCAGGGCGGGGCTGAACACTGAAGCTTTCTTT.

This clone was seen a handful of times. The chain combines TRBV6-1 with TRBJ1-2; weak D call: TRBD1 (5 bases). The germline V and J ends were trimmed by 2 bases and 1 base, with 11 bases remaining between them. From germline, CDR1 is MNHNS and CDR2 SASEGT. This CDR3 is 15 amino acids long. CDR3 nucleotide sequence: TGTGCCAGCAGTGAACAGGGCTTCGATAACTATGGCTACACCTTC. Its protein is CASSEQGFDNYGYTF.

This chain connects TRBV6-1 to TRBJ2-3; TRBD1 might be the D (5 bases). V dropped 2 bases and J dropped 1 base, with 10 bases sitting between them. Germline V lookup: CDR1 MNHNS, CDR2 SASEGT. The CDR3 runs 15 residues. In DNA form, the CDR3 reads TGTGCCAGCAGTGAATCAGGGTCCCGCACAGATACGCAGTATTTT. Translation: CASSESGSRTDTQYF.